A selection of T cell receptor beta chains follows, all from one sample in a study of cytomegalovirus exposure and HLA in healthy donors. Using immunoSEQ multiplex PCR, the repertoire was profiled, and TCRdb retains in-frame clones only, with some absent. The sample lists about 140,000 clones, approximately 80% occurring once. Sequencing used PBMCs. The receptor set was obtained from a woman aged 45 to 65 in good health and CMV-seropositive. Each CDR3 is given with its conserved first and last residue. The D gene is left open where the match is weak. Rows may omit the clone size; those that give it use once, few, many or a size class.

cdr3_nt cdr3_aa j_call v_call d_call clone_size
TGTGCCAGCAGCGGCCGGGACAGCGCTACTGACGAGCAGTACTTC CASSGRDSATDEQYF TRBJ2-7 TRBV13 TRBD1 NA
TGCAGCGCGAGGGCGGCGGGTAGCTCCTACGAGCAGTACTTC CSARAAGSSYEQYF TRBJ2-7 TRBV29-1 NA NA
TGTGCCAGCAGCGCTTCCGGGACTAGCTTGAACACCGGGGAGCTGTTTTTT CASSASGTSLNTGELFF TRBJ2-2 TRBV9 TRBD2 NA
TGTGCCAGCAGCTCTGGACTAGGCACAGATACGCAGTATTTT CASSSGLGTDTQYF TRBJ2-3 TRBV7-3 TRBD2 NA
TGTGCCAGCAGCCAAAGCCGCAATCAGCCCCAGCATTTT CASSQSRNQPQHF TRBJ1-5 TRBV7-2 NA NA
TGTGCCAGCAGCCAAGCATACCAGGGGGACTACGAGCAGTACTTC CASSQAYQGDYEQYF TRBJ2-7 TRBV4-2 TRBD1 few
TGTGCCAGCAGTGTTAGCGGGGGAAGGGAGCAGTTCTTC CASSVSGGREQFF TRBJ2-1 TRBV2 TRBD2 NA
TGTGCCAGCAGCCCGGGACTAGCGGGTGTTGCAAAGACCCAGTACTTC CASSPGLAGVAKTQYF TRBJ2-5 TRBV5-6 TRBD2 NA
TGTGCCAGCAGTTACGGCGGGGGCGGAGGCTACGAGCAGTACTTC CASSYGGGGGYEQYF TRBJ2-7 TRBV6-5 NA NA
TGTGCCAGCAGCACAACCGGGACAGCACACACCGGGGAGCTGTTTTTT CASSTTGTAHTGELFF TRBJ2-2 TRBV9 TRBD1 NA
TGTGCCAGCAGTTCGCAGGGGGCGCATAATGAAAAACTGTTTTTT CASSSQGAHNEKLFF TRBJ1-4 TRBV2 TRBD1 NA
TGCGCCAGCAGCGAGCTGCAGGTTAACTATGGCTACACCTTC CASSELQVNYGYTF TRBJ1-2 TRBV5-1 NA NA
TGTGCCACCAGCCAGGGGGCTCGGGATGAAAAACTGTTTTTT CATSQGARDEKLFF TRBJ1-4 TRBV15 TRBD1 few
TGTGCCTGGTCTACAGGGGGACTTTTGACCCAGTACTTC CAWSTGGLLTQYF TRBJ2-5 TRBV30 TRBD1 NA
TGTGCCAGCTCACCCCAGGGGGGGAACACTGAAGCTTTCTTT CASSPQGGNTEAFF TRBJ1-1 TRBV18 TRBD1 NA
TGTGCCAGCAGCGCGGCGGGGGGGTTCTACAATGAGCAGTTCTTC CASSAAGGFYNEQFF TRBJ2-1 TRBV9 TRBD2 NA
TGTGCCAGCAGCGTACAGGGCAGAGGCATCTCCTACAATGAGCAGTTCTTC CASSVQGRGISYNEQFF TRBJ2-1 TRBV9 NA NA
TGTGCCAGCAGACGTAACTCCCGGGGCTCCTACGAGCAGTACTTC CASRRNSRGSYEQYF TRBJ2-7 TRBV28 NA few
TGTGCCACTCGACAGGTCTCCTACGAGCAGTACTTC CATRQVSYEQYF TRBJ2-7 TRBV2 NA once
TGCGCCAGCAACTTCAGGGTCTCCCGAGGCGAGAACACTGAAGCTTTCTTT CASNFRVSRGENTEAFF TRBJ1-1 TRBV10-1 NA NA
TGCGCCAGCAGCCAAGAGCCAGGGCTTGGCTACACCTTC CASSQEPGLGYTF TRBJ1-2 TRBV4-3 NA NA
TGTGCCAGCAGCTTAGCCTCCGGGACAGGGAATTTGGGCAATCAGCCCCAGCATTTT CASSLASGTGNLGNQPQHF TRBJ1-5 TRBV7-2 TRBD1 many
TGCAGCGTTGAAGTGAGGGCTCGGCAGTTCCTTCAAGAGACCCAGTACTTC CSVEVRARQFLQETQYF TRBJ2-5 TRBV29-1 NA NA
TGTGCCAGCAGCGCGGGACAGGGAGAAAACATTCAGTACTTC CASSAGQGENIQYF TRBJ2-4 TRBV7-9 TRBD1 few
TGCAGCGTTGAAGACGGGACTAGCGGGGGGATTGAGCAGTACTTC CSVEDGTSGGIEQYF TRBJ2-7 TRBV29-1 TRBD2 NA
TGTGCCAGCAGCCGTACGCGGCAGCTCTCCTACGAGCAGTACTTC CASSRTRQLSYEQYF TRBJ2-7 TRBV6-5 NA NA
TGCGCCAGCAGCTTGATGGGACTCCACACTGAAGCTTTCTTT CASSLMGLHTEAFF TRBJ1-1 TRBV5-1 NA NA
TGTGCCACCCTAGCGGGACCCTACGAGCAGTACTTC CATLAGPYEQYF TRBJ2-7 TRBV28 TRBD2 NA
TGTGCCAGCAGTTTGGCTTATGGCTACACCTTC CASSLAYGYTF TRBJ1-2 TRBV28 NA NA
TGTGCCAGTAAGCAAGGCAATCAGCCCCAGCATTTT CASKQGNQPQHF TRBJ1-5 TRBV19 NA NA
TGTGCCAGCAGCCCGGGCTCTAGGGAGCCCGGGGAGCTGTTTTTT CASSPGSREPGELFF TRBJ2-2 TRBV11-3 NA few